These 17 T cell receptor beta chains came from one sample sequenced in a study of blood T cell repertoires in COVID-19. TCRdb's copy holds only in-frame clones and misses some; the assay was immunoSEQ multiplex PCR. The sample has about 220,000 clones, roughly four fifths seen once. The sample comprised peripheral blood. The source is a woman in her thirties or forties with active or convalescent COVID-19.

The V gene is TRBV13, the J gene TRBJ2-1; D gene uncertain. The CDR3 loop spans 12 amino acids. Trimming removed 5 bases at V and 8 bases at J, with 10 bases between. The germline gives CDR1 PRHDT, CDR2 FYEKMQ (reference sequence). CDR3 bases: TGTGCCAGCAGCCCCACCAGCGATGAGCAGTTCTTC. Residues: CASSPTSDEQFF.

This sequence joins TRBV19 and TRBJ1-2, with a tentative D call TRBD1 (5 bases). Trimming removed 2 bases from V and 6 bases from J, with 16 bases in between. The CDR3 consists of 15 residues. Germline V CDR1 and CDR2: LNHDA, SQIVND (reference sequence). The CDR3 sequence: CASSITRQGWDGYTF. CDR3 nucleotides: TGTGCCAGTAGTATAACGCGGCAGGGATGGGATGGCTACACCTTC.

The genes are TRBV5-1 and TRBJ1-5; 9 bases map to TRBD1. This CDR3 comprises 17 residues. Germline CDR1 and CDR2: SGHRS and YFSETQ. The ends lost 0 bases at V and 4 bases at J; junction bases unmatched: 8. CDR3 DNA: TGCGCCAGCAGCTTGGGACCACAGGGGGCCGGTAATCAGCCCCAGCATTTT. Its protein product is CASSLGPQGAGNQPQHF.

On this clone: The junction does not match germline at one end; this may be a read error. V and J are TRBV11-3 and TRBJ2-5; no firm D call. The CDR3 runs to 12 residues. Germline V gives CDR1 SGHNT, CDR2 YENEEA. The CDR3 sequence: CASTLNSETQYF. The DNA for the CDR3 is TGTGCCAGCACCTTAAACAGCGAGACCCAGTACTTC.

The chain joins TRBV7-9 to TRBJ2-1; TRBD1 matches at 8 bases. Germline assignment: CDR1 SEHNR and CDR2 FQNEAQ (reference sequence). The junction had 3 bases not matched to a gene; V was cut back by 4 bases and J by 1 base. This CDR3 has 15 amino acids. The CDR3 region has the DNA TGTGCCAGCAGCTACCGGACAGGGTCCTACAATGAGCAGTTCTTC. Translated, it gives CASSYRTGSYNEQFF. Full variable domain (missing parts from reference TRBV7-9 and TRBJ2-1): DTGVSQNPRHKITKRGQNVTFRCDPISEHNRLYWYRQTLGQGPEFLTYFQNEAQLEKSRLLSDRFSAERPKGSFSTLEIQRTEQGDSAMYLCASSYRTGSYNEQFFGPGTRLTVL.

The rearrangement links TRBV21-1 to TRBJ2-2; the tabulated D call, TRBD2, remains unverified against the DNA. TRBV21-1 is recorded as a pseudogene. The CDR3 has 18 residues. Written as DNA, the CDR3 is TGTGCCAGCAGCAATCGAAGCGGGAGGGCCGAGAACACCGGGGAGCTGTTTTTT. Translated: CASSNRSGRAENTGELFF.

The V and J genes are TRBV5-5 and TRBJ1-2, with TRBD1 matching 9 bases. Germline loops: CDR1 SGHKS, CDR2 YYEKEE (reference sequence). The CDR3 runs 15 residues. V lost 0 bases and J lost 8; bases outside the gene matches: 8. The CDR3 DNA follows: TGTGCCAGCAGCTTGGGTTGGGACAGGGATCGGGGCTACACCTTC. It codes for CASSLGWDRDRGYTF. The whole variable domain, remainder taken from reference TRBV5-5 and TRBJ1-2, is DAGVTQSPTHLIKTRGQQVTLRCSPISGHKSVSWYQQVLGQGPQFIFQYYEKEERGRGNFPDRFSARQFPNYSSELNVNALLLGDSALYLCASSLGWDRDRGYTFGSGTRLTVV.

The V and J genes are TRBV19 and TRBJ1-4; 9 bases fit TRBD1. V trimming: 5 bases; J trimming: 3 bases; junction bases outside the gene matches: 10. The CDR3 consists of 17 residues. Germline loops: CDR1 LNHDA, CDR2 SQIVND (reference sequence). The chain's CDR3 is CASSASSGTGSNEKLFF. CDR3 nucleotide sequence: TGTGCCAGTAGTGCTAGCAGCGGGACAGGGTCTAATGAAAAACTGTTTTTT. Filled out from reference TRBV19 and TRBJ1-4, the complete variable domain reads DGGITQSPKYLFRKEGQNVTLSCEQNLNHDAMYWYRQDPGQGLRLIYYSQIVNDFQKGDIAEGYSVSREKKESFPLTVTSAQKNPTAFYLCASSASSGTGSNEKLFFGSGTQLSVL.

A note on this clone: One end of the junction fails to match germline, which may point to a read error. The rearrangement uses TRBV7-7 and TRBJ2-5; tentatively, D is TRBD2 (7 bases). CDR3 size: 14 residues. CDR1 and CDR2 from the germline V gene are SSHAT and FNYEAQ (reference sequence). The CDR3, as DNA: TGTGCTAGCAGCTTACAAGGGGGGGGAGAGACCCAGTACTTC. Amino acid sequence: CASSLQGGGETQYF. Complete variable domain (other parts from reference TRBV7-7 and TRBJ2-5): GAGVSQSPRYKVTKRGQDVTLRCDPISSHATLYWYQQALGQGPEFLTYFNYEAQPDKSGLPSDRFSAERPEGSISTLTIQRTEQRDSAMYRCASSLQGGGETQYFGPGTRLLVL.

The genes are TRBV28 and TRBJ1-3; D ambiguous. The CDR3 totals 14 residues. The V gene's germline CDR1 is MDHEN and CDR2 SYDVKM. V was pared by 4 bases and J by 3 bases, with 10 bases between. The CDR3 DNA follows: TGTGCCAGCAGTTCACCGGGGAGTGGAAACACCATATATTTT. Translating gives CASSSPGSGNTIYF.

The chain has TRBV9 and TRBJ1-5, with a weak D call TRBD1 (5 bases). Per the germline V gene, CDR1 is SGDLS and CDR2 is YYNGEE. Deletions cut 6 bases from V and 1 base from J, with 14 bases between. This CDR3 is 15 amino acids long. The CDR3 protein is CASKSSTESNQPQHF. The CDR3, as DNA: TGTGCCAGCAAAAGCTCGACAGAGAGCAATCAGCCCCAGCATTTT. Full variable domain (rest looked up from reference TRBV9 and TRBJ1-5): DSGVTQTPKHLITATGQRVTLRCSPRSGDLSVYWYQQSLDQGLQFLIQYYNGEERAKGNILERFSAQQFPDLHSELNLSSLELGDSALYFCASKSSTESNQPQHFGDGTRLSIL.

This chain joins TRBV29-1 and TRBJ1-1; 9 bases line up with TRBD1. CDR3 size: 12 residues. Germline V gives CDR1 SQVTM, CDR2 ANQGSEA. The ends lost 7 bases at V and 6 bases at J; junction bases unmatched: 6. CDR3 DNA sequence: TGCAGCGACCGGGGACAGGGAGCTGAAGCTTTCTTT. Encoded protein: CSDRGQGAEAFF.

V usage is TRBV5-1 and J usage is TRBJ1-2, with a possible D match to TRBD1 (5 bases). CDR1 is SGHRS, CDR2 YFSETQ, per germline. With 7 bases removed from V and 1 base from J, the gap between germline ends came to 26 bases. The length of the CDR3 is 18 residues. The CDR3 DNA reads as TGCGCCAGCCACCCCGCCGGAACCGGACACGGTCTTAACTATGGCTACACCTTC. Its protein product is CASHPAGTGHGLNYGYTF.

The V call is TRBV7-9, the J call TRBJ1-6, with 11 bases lining up with TRBD1. The J segment lost 9 bases and the V segment lost 1 base, leaving 2 bases of the junction unmatched. The germline gives CDR1 SEHNR, CDR2 FQNEAQ (reference sequence). This CDR3 spans 15 amino acids. Here the CDR3 reads CASSLGGTGGSPLHF. CDR3 in DNA: TGTGCCAGCAGCTTAGGGGGGACAGGGGGTTCACCCCTCCACTTT.

The V and J genes are TRBV7-2 and TRBJ1-2; D is unresolved. The CDR3 spans 11 residues. Trimming shortened V by 7 bases and J by 2 bases, and 5 bases separated the two germline ends. CDR1 SGHTA and CDR2 FQGNSA come from the germline V gene. The CDR3 sequence is CASTNNYGYTF. As DNA, the CDR3 is TGTGCCAGCACTAACAACTATGGCTACACCTTC.

The genes are TRBV30 and TRBJ1-1; D is undetermined. The CDR3 runs to 14 residues. Germline V gene data show CDR1 as GTSNPN and CDR2 as SVGIG (reference sequence). Trimming took off 0 bases at V and 3 bases at J, with 11 bases between the two ends. CDR3 in DNA: TGTGCCTGGAGTGTACGGTTGGGAGACACTGAAGCTTTCTTT. Its translation is CAWSVRLGDTEAFF.

This rearrangement joins TRBV7-3 to TRBJ2-2; D perhaps matches TRBD1 (7 bases). The V gene lost 5 bases and the J gene lost 7 bases, with 17 bases spanning the gap. The CDR3 runs to 15 residues. Per germline, CDR1 SGHTA and CDR2 FQGTGA. CDR3 sequence (DNA): TGTGCCAGCAGCGCCCAGGGGGGATGGAACGGGGAGCTGTTTTTT. This gives the protein CASSAQGGWNGELFF.